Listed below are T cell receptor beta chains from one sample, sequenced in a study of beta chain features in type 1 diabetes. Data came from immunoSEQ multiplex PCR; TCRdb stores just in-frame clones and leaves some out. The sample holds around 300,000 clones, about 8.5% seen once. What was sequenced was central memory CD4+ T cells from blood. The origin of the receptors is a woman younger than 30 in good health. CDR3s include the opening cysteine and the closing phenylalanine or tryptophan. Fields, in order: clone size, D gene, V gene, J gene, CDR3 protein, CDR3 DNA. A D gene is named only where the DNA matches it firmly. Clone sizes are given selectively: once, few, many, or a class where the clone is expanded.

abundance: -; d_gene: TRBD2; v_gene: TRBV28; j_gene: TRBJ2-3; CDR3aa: CASGIPGGYSTDTQYF; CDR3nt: TGTGCCAGCGGAATCCCGGGGGGATACAGCACAGATACGCAGTATTTT
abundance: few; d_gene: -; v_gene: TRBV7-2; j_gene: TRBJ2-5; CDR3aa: CASANYRTRGETQYF; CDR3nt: TGTGCCAGCGCTAACTACCGGACCCGTGGAGAGACCCAGTACTTC
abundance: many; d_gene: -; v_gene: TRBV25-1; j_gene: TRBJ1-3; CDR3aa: CASSEGGSGNTIYF; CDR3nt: TGTGCCAGCAGTGAGGGGGGCTCTGGAAACACCATATATTTT
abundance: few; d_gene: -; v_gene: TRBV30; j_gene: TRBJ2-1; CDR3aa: CAWSVTGASYNEQFF; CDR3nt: TGTGCCTGGAGTGTAACGGGGGCGTCCTACAATGAGCAGTTCTTC
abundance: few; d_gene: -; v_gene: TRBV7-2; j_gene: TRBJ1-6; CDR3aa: CASSFNPNSPLHF; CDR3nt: TGTGCCAGCAGCTTTAATCCCAATTCACCCCTCCACTTT
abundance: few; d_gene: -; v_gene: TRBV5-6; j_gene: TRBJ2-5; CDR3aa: CASSFLETQYF; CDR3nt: TGTGCCAGCAGCTTTCTGGAGACCCAGTACTTC
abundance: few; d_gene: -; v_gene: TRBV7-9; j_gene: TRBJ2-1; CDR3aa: CALGGRNEQFF; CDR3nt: TGTGCCTTAGGGGGGCGCAATGAGCAGTTCTTC
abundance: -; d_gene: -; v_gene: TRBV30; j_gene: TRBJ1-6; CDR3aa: CAWSGQQYSPLHF; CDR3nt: TGTGCCTGGAGTGGACAGCAGTATTCACCCCTCCACTTT
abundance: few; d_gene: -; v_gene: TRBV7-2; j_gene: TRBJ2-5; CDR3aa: CASSPQMGETQYF; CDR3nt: TGTGCCAGCAGCCCGCAGATGGGAGAGACCCAGTACTTC
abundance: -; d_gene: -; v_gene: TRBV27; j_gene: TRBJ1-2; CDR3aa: CASRPRGGGYTF; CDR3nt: TGTGCCAGCAGACCTAGAGGTGGTGGCTACACCTTC
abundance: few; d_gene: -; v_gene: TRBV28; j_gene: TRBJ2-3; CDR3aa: CASSPHLSTDTQYF; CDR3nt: TGTGCCAGCAGTCCCCACCTTAGCACAGATACGCAGTATTTT
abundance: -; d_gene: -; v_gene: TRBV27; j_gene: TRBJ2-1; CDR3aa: CASMLLYEASSYNEQFF; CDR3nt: TGTGCCAGCATGCTTCTTTATGAAGCCTCCTCCTACAATGAGCAGTTCTTC
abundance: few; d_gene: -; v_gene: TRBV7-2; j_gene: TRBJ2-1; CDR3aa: CASSKSSSDNEQFF; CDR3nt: TGTGCCAGCAGCAAATCTAGTTCGGACAATGAGCAGTTCTTC
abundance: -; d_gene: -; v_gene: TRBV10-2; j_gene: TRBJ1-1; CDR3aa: CASRGGQGNRNTEAFF; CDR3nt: TGCGCCAGCAGGGGGGGGCAGGGGAATAGGAACACTGAAGCTTTCTTT
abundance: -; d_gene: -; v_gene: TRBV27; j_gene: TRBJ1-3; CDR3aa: CASSAGGSTRNTIYF; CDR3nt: TGTGCCAGCAGCGCAGGAGGCTCGACACGAAACACCATATATTTT
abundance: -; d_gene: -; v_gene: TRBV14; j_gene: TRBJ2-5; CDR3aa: CANSQDWAQETQYF; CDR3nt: TGTGCCAACAGCCAAGATTGGGCTCAAGAGACCCAGTACTTC
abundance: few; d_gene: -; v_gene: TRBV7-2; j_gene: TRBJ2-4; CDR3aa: CASSQDPRKNIQYF; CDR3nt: TGTGCCAGCAGCCAAGACCCCCGCAAGAACATTCAGTACTTC
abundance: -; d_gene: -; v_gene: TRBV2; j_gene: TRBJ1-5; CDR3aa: CASRPSTTRGFQPQHF; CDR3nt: TGTGCCAGCAGACCTTCTACTACGAGGGGATTCCAGCCCCAGCATTTT
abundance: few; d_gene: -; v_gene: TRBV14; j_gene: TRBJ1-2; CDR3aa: CASSQDRGTHYGYTF; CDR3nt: TGTGCCAGCAGCCAAGATCGAGGGACGCACTATGGCTACACCTTC
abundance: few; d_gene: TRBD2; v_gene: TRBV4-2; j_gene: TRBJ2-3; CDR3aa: CASSQDSSGGGDTQYF; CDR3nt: TGTGCCAGCAGCCAAGATTCAAGCGGGGGTGGAGATACGCAGTATTTT
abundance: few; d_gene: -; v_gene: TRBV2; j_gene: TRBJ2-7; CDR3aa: CASSVLSYEQYF; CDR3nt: TGTGCCAGCAGTGTTCTTTCCTACGAGCAGTACTTC
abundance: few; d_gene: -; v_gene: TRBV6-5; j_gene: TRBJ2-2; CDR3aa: CASRTRTGELFF; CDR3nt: TGTGCCAGCAGGACGCGCACCGGGGAGCTGTTTTTT
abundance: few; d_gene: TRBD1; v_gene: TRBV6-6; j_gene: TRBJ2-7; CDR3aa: CASSPRRDRTSYEQYF; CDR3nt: TGTGCCAGCAGTCCACGCCGGGACAGGACATCCTACGAGCAGTACTTC
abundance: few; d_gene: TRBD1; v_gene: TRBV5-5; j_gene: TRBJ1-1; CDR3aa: CASSRQGADTEAFF; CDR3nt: TGTGCCAGCAGCCGACAGGGGGCTGACACTGAAGCTTTCTTT
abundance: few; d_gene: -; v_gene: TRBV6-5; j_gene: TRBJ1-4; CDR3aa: CASSYSTGTVPFF; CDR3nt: TGTGCCAGCAGTTACTCGACCGGGACTGTACCGTTTTTT
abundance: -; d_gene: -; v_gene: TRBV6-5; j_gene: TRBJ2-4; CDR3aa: CASRTAAPSKNIQYF; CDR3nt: TGTGCCAGCAGGACGGCAGCGCCATCCAAAAACATTCAGTACTTC
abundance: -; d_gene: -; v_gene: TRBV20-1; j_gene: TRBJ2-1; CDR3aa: CSATPGTEQFF; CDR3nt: TGCAGTGCCACACCAGGGACTGAGCAGTTCTTC
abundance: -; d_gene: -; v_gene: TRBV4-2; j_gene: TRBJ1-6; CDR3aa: CASSQAGAGRIHF; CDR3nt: TGTGCCAGCAGCCAAGCCGGGGCGGGCCGGATCCACTTT
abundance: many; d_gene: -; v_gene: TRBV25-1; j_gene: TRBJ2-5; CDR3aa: CASNIDQETQYF; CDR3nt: TGTGCCAGCAACATCGACCAAGAGACCCAGTACTTC
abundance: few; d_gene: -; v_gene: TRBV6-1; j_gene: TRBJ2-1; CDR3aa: CASKGDGGNEQFF; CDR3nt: TGTGCCAGCAAAGGGGACGGAGGCAATGAGCAGTTCTTC
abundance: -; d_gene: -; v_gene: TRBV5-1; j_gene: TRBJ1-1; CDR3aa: CASSLGGLGNTEAFF; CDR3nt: TGCGCCAGCAGCTTGGGGGGACTGGGGAACACTGAAGCTTTCTTT
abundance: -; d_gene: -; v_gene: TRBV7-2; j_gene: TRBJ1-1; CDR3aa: CASSLSRDTEAFF; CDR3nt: TGTGCCAGCAGCTTGAGTCGGGACACTGAAGCTTTCTTT
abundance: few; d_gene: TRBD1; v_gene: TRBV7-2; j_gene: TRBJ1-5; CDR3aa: CASSVTGGGSNQPQHF; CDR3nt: TGTGCCAGCAGCGTTACAGGGGGCGGAAGCAATCAGCCCCAGCATTTT
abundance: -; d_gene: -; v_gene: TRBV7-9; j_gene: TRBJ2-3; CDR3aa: CASSLWMSGTATDTQYF; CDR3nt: TGTGCCAGCAGCTTATGGATGTCCGGGACCGCCACAGATACGCAGTATTTT
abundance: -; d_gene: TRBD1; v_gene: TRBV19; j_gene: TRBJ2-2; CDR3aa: CASRIRGGANTGELFF; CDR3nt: TGTGCCAGTAGGATACGAGGGGGCGCGAACACCGGGGAGCTGTTTTTT
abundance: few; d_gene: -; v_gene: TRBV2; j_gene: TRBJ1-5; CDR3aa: CASSELGGNDSNQPQHF; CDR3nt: TGTGCCAGCAGTGAATTAGGGGGGAACGATAGCAATCAGCCCCAGCATTTT
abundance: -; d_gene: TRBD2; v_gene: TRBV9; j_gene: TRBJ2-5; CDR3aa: CASSAGTSGGAGETQYF; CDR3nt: TGTGCCAGCAGCGCCGGGACTAGCGGGGGGGCTGGGGAGACCCAGTACTTC
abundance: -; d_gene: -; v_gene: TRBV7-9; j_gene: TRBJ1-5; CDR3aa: CASSLQNQPQHF; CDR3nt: TGTGCCAGCAGCTTACAGAATCAGCCCCAGCATTTT
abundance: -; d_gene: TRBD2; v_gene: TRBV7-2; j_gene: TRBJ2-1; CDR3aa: CASSPLAAISYNEQFF; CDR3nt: TGTGCCAGCAGCCCCCTAGCGGCTATCTCCTACAATGAGCAGTTCTTC
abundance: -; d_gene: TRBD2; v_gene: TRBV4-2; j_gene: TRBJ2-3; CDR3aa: CASSQNPGLAGDVSDTQYF; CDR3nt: TGTGCCAGCAGCCAAAACCCGGGACTAGCGGGAGATGTCTCGGATACGCAGTATTTT
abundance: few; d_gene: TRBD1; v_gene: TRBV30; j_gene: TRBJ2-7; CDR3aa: CASTPGQGLHEQYF; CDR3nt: TGTGCCTCAACTCCGGGACAGGGTCTCCACGAGCAGTACTTC
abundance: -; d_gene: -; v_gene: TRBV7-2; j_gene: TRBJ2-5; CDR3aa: CASSRGRGQETQYF; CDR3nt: TGTGCCAGCAGCAGGGGTCGGGGCCAAGAGACCCAGTACTTC